This TCR beta chain derives from a study of blood T cell repertoires in COVID-19. Whole-study context: The United States, Italy and Spain provided the acute and convalescent COVID-19 samples. From T cells, B-cell-depleted T cells, or PBMCs came the material, which was cDNA or gDNA.

In the original processing: Nucleated cell counts were estimated from reference gene primer amplification. Assay: immunoSEQ multiplex PCR; the TCRdb copy retains only in-frame clones and omits some. D and trimming come from the DNA, and the V and J calls and clone size come from that table. The sample lists about 130,000 clones, around 76% occurring once. The germline gives CDR1 LNHDA, CDR2 SQIVND (reference sequence). V lost 7 bases and J lost 3, with 14 bases in between. The CDR3 has 14 residues. The receptor was derived from a man in his sixties with acute or convalescent COVID-19. The sequenced material came from peripheral blood. The V and J genes are TRBV19 and TRBJ2-3; possible D gene TRBD2, 6 bases. CDR3 DNA sequence: TGTGCCAGTACGTCCGGGGGTCTGACAGATACGCAGTATTTT. This encodes CASTSGGLTDTQYF.